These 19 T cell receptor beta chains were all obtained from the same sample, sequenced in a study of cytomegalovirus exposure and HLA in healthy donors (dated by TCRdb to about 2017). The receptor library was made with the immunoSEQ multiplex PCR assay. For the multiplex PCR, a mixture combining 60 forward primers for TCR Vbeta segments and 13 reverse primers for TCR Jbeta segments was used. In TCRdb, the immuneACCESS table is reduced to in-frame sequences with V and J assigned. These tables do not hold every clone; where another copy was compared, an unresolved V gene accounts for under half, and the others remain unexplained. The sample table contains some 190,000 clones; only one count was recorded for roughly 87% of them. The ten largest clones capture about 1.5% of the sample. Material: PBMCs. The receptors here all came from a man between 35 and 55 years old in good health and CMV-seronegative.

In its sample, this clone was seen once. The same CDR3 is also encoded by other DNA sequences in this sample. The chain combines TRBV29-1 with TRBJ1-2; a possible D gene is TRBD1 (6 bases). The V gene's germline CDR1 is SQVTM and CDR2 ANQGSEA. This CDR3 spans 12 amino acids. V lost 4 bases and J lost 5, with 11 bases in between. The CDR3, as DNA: TGCAGCGTTGGCAGGGGTGGATATGGCTACACCTTC. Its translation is CSVGRGGYGYTF. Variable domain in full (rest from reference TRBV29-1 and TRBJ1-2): SAVISQKPSRDICQRGTSLTIQCQVDSQVTMMFWYRQQPGQSLTLIATANQGSEATYESGFVIDKFPISRPNLTFSTLTVSNMSPEDSSIYLCSVGRGGYGYTFGSGTRLTVV.

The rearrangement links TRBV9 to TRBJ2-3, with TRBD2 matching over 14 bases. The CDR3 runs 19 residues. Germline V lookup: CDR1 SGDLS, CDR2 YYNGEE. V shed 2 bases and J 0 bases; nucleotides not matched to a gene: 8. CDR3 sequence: CASSVPRLAGGPSTDTQYF. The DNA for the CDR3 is TGTGCCAGCAGCGTCCCCCGACTAGCGGGGGGGCCAAGCACAGATACGCAGTATTTT.

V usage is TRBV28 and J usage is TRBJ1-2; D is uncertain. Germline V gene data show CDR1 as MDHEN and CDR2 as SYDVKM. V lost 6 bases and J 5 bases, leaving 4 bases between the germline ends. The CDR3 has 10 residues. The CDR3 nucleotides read TGTGCCAGCAGCCAATATGGCTACACCTTC. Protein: CASSQYGYTF.

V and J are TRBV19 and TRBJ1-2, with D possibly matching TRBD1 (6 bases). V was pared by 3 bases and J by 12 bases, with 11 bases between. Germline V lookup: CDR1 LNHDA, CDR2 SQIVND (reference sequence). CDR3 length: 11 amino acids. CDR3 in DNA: TGTGCCAGTAGTATGAGGGGGAAAAACACCTTC. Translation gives CASSMRGKNTF.

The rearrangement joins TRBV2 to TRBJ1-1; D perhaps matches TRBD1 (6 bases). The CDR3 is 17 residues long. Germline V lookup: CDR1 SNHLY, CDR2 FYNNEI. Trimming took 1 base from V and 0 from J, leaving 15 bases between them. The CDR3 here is CASSEGGLYRVNTEAFF. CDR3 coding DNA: TGTGCCAGCAGTGAAGGAGGTCTATACAGGGTGAACACTGAAGCTTTCTTT.

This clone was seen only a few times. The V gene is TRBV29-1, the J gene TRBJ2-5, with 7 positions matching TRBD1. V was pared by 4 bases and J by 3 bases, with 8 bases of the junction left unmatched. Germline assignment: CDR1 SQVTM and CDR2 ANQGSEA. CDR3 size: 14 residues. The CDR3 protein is CSVGPAGGKETQYF. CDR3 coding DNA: TGCAGCGTTGGGCCGGCAGGGGGTAAAGAGACCCAGTACTTC.

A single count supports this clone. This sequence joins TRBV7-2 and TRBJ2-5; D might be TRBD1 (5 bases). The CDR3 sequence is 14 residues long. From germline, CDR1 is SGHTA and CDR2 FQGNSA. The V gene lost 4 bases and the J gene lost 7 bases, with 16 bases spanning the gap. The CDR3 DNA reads TGTGCCAGCAGCTCGACTCCAGGGCGCGGGACCCAGTACTTC. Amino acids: CASSSTPGRGTQYF.

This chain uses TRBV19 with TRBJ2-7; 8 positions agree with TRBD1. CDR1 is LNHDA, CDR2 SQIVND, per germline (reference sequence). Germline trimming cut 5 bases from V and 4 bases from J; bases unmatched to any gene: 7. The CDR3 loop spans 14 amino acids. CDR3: CASSWDTGGYEQYF. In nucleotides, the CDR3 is TGTGCCAGTAGTTGGGATACAGGGGGGTACGAGCAGTACTTC.

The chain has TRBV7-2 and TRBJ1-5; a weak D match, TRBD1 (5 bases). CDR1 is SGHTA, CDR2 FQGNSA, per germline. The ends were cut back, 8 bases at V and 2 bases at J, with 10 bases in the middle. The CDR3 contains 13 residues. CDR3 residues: CASVVGRNQPQHF. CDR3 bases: TGTGCCAGCGTCGTGGGGCGCAATCAGCCCCAGCATTTT.

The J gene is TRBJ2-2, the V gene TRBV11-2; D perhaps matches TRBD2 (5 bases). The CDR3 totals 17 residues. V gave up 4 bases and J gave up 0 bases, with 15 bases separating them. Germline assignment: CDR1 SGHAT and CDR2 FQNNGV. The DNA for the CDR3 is TGTGCCAGCAGCTCTTCACGCCTAGCCCCGAACACCGGGGAGCTGTTTTTT. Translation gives CASSSSRLAPNTGELFF.

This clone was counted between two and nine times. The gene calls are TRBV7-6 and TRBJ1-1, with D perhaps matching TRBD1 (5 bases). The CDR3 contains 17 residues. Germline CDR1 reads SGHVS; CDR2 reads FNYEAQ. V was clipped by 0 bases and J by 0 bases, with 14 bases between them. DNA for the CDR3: TGTGCCAGCAGCTTAGCAAGGCAGGGCTCGATGAACACTGAAGCTTTCTTT. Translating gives CASSLARQGSMNTEAFF.

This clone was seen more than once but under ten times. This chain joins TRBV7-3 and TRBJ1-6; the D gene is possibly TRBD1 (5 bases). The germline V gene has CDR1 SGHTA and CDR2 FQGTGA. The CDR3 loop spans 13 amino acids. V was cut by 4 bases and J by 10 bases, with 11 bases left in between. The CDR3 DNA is TGTGCCAGCAGCTCGGGAGGGACCTCACCCCTCCACTTT. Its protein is CASSSGGTSPLHF.

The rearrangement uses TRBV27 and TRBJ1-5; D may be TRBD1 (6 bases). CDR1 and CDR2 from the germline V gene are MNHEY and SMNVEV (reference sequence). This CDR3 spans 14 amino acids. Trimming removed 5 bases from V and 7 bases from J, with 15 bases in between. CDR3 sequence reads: CASSPLTGKQPQHF. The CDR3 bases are TGTGCCAGCAGTCCCCTTACAGGGAAACAGCCCCAGCATTTT.

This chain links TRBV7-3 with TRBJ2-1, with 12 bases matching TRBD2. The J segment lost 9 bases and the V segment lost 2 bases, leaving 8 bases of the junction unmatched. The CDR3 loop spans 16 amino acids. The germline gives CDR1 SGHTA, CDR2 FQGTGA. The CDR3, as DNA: TGTGCCAGCAGCTTATCTAGCGGGAGGGCCATCGGTGAGCAGTTCTTC. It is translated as CASSLSSGRAIGEQFF.

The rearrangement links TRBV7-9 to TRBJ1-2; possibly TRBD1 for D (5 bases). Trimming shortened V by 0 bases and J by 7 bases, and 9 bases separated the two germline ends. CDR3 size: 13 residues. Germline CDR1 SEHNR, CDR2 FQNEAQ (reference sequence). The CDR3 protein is CASSLAREGGYTF. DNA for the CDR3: TGTGCCAGCAGCTTAGCCAGGGAGGGTGGCTACACCTTC.

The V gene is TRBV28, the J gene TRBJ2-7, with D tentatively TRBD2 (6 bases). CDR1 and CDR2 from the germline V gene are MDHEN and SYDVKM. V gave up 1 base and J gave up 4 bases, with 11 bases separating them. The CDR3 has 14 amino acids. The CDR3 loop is CASSLFAGQYEQYF. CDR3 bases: TGTGCCAGCAGTTTATTTGCGGGGCAATACGAGCAGTACTTC.

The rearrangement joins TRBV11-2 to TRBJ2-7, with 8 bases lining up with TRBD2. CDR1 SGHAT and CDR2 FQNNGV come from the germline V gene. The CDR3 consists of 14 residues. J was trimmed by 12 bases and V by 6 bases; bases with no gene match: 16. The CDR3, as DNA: TGTGCCAGCAGTCAAACCGGGACTAGTTTTGATTGGTACTTC. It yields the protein CASSQTGTSFDWYF.

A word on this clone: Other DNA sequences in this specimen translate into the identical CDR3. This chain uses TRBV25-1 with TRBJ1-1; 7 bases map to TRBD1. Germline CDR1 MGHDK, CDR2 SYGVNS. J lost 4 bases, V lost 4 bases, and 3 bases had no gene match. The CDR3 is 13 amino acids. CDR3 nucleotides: TGTGCCAGCAGTGGACAGGGCAGCACTGAAGCTTTCTTT. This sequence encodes CASSGQGSTEAFF.

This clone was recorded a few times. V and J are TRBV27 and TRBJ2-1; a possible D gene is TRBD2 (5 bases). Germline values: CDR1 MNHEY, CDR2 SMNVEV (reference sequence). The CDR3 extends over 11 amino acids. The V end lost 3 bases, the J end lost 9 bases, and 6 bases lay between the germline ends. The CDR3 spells CASSFGVEQFF. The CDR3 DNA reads TGTGCCAGCAGTTTCGGGGTTGAGCAGTTCTTC.